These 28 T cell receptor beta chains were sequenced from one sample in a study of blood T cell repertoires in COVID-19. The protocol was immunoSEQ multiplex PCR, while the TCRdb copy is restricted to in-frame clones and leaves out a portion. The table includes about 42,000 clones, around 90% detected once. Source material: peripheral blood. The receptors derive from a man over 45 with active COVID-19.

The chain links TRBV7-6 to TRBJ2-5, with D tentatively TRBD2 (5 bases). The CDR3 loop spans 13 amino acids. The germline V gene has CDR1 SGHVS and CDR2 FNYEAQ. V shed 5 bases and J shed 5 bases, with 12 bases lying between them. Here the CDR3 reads CASSTPGEETQYF. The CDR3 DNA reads TGTGCCAGCAGCACACCCGGGGAGGAGACCCAGTACTTC. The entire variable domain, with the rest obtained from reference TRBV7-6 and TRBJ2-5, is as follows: GAGVSQSPRYKVTKRGQDVALRCDPISGHVSLYWYRQALGQGPEFLTYFNYEAQQDKSGLPNDRFSAERPEGSISTLTIQRTEQRDSAMYRCASSTPGEETQYFGPGTRLLVL.

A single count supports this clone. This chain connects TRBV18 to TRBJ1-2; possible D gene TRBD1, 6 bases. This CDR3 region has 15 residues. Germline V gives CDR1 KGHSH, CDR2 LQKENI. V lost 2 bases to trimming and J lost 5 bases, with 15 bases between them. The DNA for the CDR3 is TGTGCCAGCTCACCATCCAGGACAGAATTATATGGCTACACCTTC. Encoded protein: CASSPSRTELYGYTF.

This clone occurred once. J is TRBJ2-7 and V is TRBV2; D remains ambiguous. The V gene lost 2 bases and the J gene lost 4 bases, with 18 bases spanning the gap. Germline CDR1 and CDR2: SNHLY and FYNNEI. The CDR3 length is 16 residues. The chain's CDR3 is CASSESIVTPRYEQYF. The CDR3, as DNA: TGTGCCAGCAGTGAAAGTATTGTGACACCGAGATACGAGCAGTACTTC.

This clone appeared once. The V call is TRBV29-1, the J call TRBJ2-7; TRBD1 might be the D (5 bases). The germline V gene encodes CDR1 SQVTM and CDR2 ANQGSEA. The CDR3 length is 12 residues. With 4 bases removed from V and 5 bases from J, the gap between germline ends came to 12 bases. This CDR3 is CSVGQGGHEQYF. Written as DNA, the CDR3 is TGCAGCGTTGGGCAGGGTGGCCACGAGCAGTACTTC.

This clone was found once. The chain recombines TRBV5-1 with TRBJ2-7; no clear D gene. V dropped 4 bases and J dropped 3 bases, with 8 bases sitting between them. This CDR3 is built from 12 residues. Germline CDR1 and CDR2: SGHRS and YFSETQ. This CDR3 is CASSEDNYEQYF. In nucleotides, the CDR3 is TGCGCCAGCAGCGAAGACAACTACGAGCAGTACTTC. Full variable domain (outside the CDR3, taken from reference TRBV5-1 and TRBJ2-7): KAGVTQTPRYLIKTRGQQVTLSCSPISGHRSVSWYQQTPGQGLQFLFEYFSETQRNKGNFPGRFSGRQFSNSRSEMNVSTLELGDSALYLCASSEDNYEQYFGPGTRLTVT.

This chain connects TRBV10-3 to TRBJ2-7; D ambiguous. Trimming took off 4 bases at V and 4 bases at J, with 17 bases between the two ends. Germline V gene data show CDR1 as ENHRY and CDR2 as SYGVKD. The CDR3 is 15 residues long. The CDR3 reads CAISGQALMQYEQYF. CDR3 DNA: TGTGCCATCAGTGGCCAGGCTCTGATGCAATACGAGCAGTACTTC.

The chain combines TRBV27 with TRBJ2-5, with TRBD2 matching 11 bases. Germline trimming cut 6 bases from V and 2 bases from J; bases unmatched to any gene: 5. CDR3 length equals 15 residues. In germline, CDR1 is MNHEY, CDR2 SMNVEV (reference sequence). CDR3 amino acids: CASRAGTSGQETQYF. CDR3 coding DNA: TGTGCCAGCAGAGCCGGGACTAGCGGACAAGAGACCCAGTACTTC.

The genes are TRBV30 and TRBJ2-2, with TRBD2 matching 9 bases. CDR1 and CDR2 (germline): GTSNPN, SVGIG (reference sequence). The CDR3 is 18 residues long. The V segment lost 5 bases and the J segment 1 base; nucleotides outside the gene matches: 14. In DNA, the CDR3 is TGTGCCTGGGTTACGGGGGCTAGCGGGACCTTGAACACCGGGGAGCTGTTTTTT. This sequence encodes CAWVTGASGTLNTGELFF. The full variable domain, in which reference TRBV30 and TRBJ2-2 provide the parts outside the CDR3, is SQTIHQWPATLVQPVGSPLSLECTVEGTSNPNLYWYRQAAGRGLQLLFYSVGIGQISSEVPQNLSASRPQDRQFILSSKKLLLSDSGFYLCAWVTGASGTLNTGELFFGEGSRLTVL.

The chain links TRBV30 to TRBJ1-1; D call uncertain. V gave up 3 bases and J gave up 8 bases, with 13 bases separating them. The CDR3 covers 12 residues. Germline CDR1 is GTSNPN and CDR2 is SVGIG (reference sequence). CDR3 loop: CAWSVDGVEAFF. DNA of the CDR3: TGTGCCTGGAGCGTAGACGGGGTCGAAGCTTTCTTT.

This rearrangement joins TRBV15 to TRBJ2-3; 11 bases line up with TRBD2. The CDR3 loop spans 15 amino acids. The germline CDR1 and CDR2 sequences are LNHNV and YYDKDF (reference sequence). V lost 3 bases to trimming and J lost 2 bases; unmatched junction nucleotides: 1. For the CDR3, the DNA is TGTGCCACCAGCAGGACTAGCGGGGTCACAGATACGCAGTATTTT. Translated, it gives CATSRTSGVTDTQYF.

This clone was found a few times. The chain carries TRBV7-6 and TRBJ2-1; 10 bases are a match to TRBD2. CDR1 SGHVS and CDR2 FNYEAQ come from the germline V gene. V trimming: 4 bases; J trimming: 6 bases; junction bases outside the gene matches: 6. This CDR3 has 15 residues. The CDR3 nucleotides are TGTGCCAGCAGCTATAGACTAGCGGGCCCCAATGAGCAGTTCTTC. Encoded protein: CASSYRLAGPNEQFF.

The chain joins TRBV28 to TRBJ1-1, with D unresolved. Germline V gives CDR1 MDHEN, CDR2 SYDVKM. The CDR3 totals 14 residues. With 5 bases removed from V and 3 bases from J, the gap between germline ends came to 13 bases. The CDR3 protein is CASSPPTDYTEAFF. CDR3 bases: TGTGCCAGCAGTCCCCCCACAGATTACACTGAAGCTTTCTTT.

Here the CDR3 DNA reads TGTGCCAGCAGCCGGACAGAGAGAGATGGCTACACCTTC. Residues: CASSRTERDGYTF. The V call is TRBV12-3 or TRBV12-4, the J call TRBJ1-2; perhaps TRBD1 as D (6 bases). The CDR3 has 13 residues. V dropped 6 bases and J dropped 6 bases, with 14 bases sitting between them.

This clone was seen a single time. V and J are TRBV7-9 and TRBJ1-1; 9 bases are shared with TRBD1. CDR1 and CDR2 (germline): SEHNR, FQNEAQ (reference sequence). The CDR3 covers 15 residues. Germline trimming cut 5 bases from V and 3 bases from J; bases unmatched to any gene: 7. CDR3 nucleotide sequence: TGTGCCAGCAGCCCCCGACAGGGGGAGGACACTGAAGCTTTCTTT. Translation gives CASSPRQGEDTEAFF.

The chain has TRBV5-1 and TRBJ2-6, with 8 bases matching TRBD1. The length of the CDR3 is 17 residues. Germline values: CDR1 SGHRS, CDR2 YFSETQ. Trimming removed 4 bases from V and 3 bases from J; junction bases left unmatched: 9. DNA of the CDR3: TGCGCCAGCAGCAAAGGACAGGGTCAAGGTGGGGCCAACGTCCTGACTTTC. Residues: CASSKGQGQGGANVLTF.

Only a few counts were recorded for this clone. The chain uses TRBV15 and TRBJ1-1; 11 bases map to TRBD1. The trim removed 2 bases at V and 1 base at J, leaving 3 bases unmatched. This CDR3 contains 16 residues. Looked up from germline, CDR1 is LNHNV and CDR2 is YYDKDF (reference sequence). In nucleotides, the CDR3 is TGTGCCACCAGCAGACGGGGACAGGGGGGGAACACTGAAGCTTTCTTT. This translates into CATSRRGQGGNTEAFF. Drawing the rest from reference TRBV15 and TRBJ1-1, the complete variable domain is DAMVIQNPRYQVTQFGKPVTLSCSQTLNHNVMYWYQQKSSQAPKLLFHYYDKDFNNEADTPDNFQSRRPNTSFCFLDIRSPGLGDTAMYLCATSRRGQGGNTEAFFGQGTRLTVV.

CDR3 sequence: CASSTKLRGPQWGPYEQYF. CDR3 nucleotide sequence: TGTGCCAGCAGCACGAAGCTTAGGGGGCCACAATGGGGCCCTTACGAGCAGTACTTC. J is TRBJ2-7 and V is TRBV27, with 7 nucleotides matching TRBD1. Germline V lookup: CDR1 MNHEY, CDR2 SMNVEV (reference sequence). CDR3 size: 19 residues. V lost 6 bases to trimming and J lost 4 bases; unmatched junction nucleotides: 24.

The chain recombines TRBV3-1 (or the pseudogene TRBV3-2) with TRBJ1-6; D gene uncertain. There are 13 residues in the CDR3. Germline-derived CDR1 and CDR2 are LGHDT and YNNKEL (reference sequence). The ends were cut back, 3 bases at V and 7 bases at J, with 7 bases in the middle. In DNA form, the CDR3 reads TGTGCCAGCAGCCACAACTCCAATTCACCCCTCCACTTT. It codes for CASSHNSNSPLHF.

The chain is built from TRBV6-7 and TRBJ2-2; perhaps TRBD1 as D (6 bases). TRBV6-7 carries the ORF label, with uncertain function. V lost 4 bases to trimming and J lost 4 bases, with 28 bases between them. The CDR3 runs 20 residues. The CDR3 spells CASSSLLPSAGDLSTGELFF. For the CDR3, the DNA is TGTGCCAGCAGTTCTCTCCTCCCTTCGGCAGGGGACCTTTCCACCGGGGAGCTGTTTTTT.

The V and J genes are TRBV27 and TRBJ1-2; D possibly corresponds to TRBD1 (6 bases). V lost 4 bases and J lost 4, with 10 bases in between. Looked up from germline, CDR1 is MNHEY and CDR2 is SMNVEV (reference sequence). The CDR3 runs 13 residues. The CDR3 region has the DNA TGTGCCAGCAGTTCGGACAGAATCTATGGCTACACCTTC. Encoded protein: CASSSDRIYGYTF.

The CDR3 protein is CASSFETSGVRGVRNEQFF. CDR3 coding DNA: TGTGCCAGCAGCTTCGAGACTAGCGGGGTCAGGGGAGTACGTAATGAGCAGTTCTTC. This chain links TRBV7-2 with TRBJ2-1, with 11 bases aligning to TRBD2. The J segment lost 7 bases and the V segment lost 3 bases, leaving 17 bases of the junction unmatched. The CDR3 runs to 19 residues. Germline V gene sequence: CDR1 SGHTA, CDR2 FQGNSA.

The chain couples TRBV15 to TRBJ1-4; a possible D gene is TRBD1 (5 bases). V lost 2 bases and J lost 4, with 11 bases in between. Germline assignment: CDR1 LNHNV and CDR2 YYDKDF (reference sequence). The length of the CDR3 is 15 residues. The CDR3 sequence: CATSRQQEGNEKLFF. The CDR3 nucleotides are TGTGCCACCAGCAGACAACAGGAGGGTAATGAAAAACTGTTTTTT.

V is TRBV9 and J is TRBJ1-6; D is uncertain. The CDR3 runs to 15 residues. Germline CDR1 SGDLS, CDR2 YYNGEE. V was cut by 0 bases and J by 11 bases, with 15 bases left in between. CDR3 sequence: CASSVDTDTMTPLHF. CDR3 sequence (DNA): TGTGCCAGCAGCGTAGACACCGATACAATGACACCCCTCCACTTT. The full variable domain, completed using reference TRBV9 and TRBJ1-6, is DSGVTQTPKHLITATGQRVTLRCSPRSGDLSVYWYQQSLDQGLQFLIQYYNGEERAKGNILERFSAQQFPDLHSELNLSSLELGDSALYFCASSVDTDTMTPLHFGNGTRLTVT.

The CDR3 DNA sequence: TGTGCCAGCCACGCCTCGGGCCAAGAGACCCAGTACTTC. Translation gives CASHASGQETQYF. V and J are TRBV19 and TRBJ2-5; D is undetermined. The CDR3 runs to 13 residues. V was trimmed by 9 bases and J by 1 base, leaving 12 bases between them. Germline CDR1 LNHDA, CDR2 SQIVND (reference sequence).

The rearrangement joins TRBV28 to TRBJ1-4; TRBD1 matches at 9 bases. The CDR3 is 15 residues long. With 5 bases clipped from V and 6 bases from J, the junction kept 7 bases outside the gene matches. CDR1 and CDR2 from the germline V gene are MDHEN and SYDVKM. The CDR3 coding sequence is TGTGCCAGCAGTCAACCGGGACAGGGAGATGAAAAACTGTTTTTT. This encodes CASSQPGQGDEKLFF. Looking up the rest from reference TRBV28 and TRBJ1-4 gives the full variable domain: DVKVTQSSRYLVKRTGEKVFLECVQDMDHENMFWYRQDPGLGLRLIYFSYDVKMKEKGDIPEGYSVSREKKERFSLILESASTNQTSMYLCASSQPGQGDEKLFFGSGTQLSVL.

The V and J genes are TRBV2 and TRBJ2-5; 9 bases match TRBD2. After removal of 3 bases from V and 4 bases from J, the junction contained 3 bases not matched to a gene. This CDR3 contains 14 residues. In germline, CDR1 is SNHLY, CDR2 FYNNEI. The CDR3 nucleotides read TGTGCCAGCAGTGAGGCGGGGGGGAGAGAGACCCAGTACTTC. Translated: CASSEAGGRETQYF.

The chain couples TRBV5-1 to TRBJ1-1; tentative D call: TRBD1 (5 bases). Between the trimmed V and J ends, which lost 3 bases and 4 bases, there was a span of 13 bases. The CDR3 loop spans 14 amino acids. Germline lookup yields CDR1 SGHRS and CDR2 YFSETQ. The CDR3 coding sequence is TGCGCCAGCAGCTCCCTCCCGGGGGGCACTGAAGCTTTCTTT. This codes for CASSSLPGGTEAFF. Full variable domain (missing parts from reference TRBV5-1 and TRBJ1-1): KAGVTQTPRYLIKTRGQQVTLSCSPISGHRSVSWYQQTPGQGLQFLFEYFSETQRNKGNFPGRFSGRQFSNSRSEMNVSTLELGDSALYLCASSSLPGGTEAFFGQGTRLTVV.

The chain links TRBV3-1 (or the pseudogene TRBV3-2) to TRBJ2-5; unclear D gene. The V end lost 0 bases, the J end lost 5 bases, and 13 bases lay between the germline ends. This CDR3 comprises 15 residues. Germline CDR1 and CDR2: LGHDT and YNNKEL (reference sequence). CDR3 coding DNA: TGTGCCAGCAGCCAAGAGCGTCCGGGTTTGGAGACCCAGTACTTC. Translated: CASSQERPGLETQYF.